Following are 3 T cell receptor beta chains from one sample sequenced in a study of regulatory T cells in long-lasting Graves disease. Time point here: persistent/refractory GD, antithyroid drugs over 5 years with positive TRAb. Making the TCR library involved RNA that had been extracted from PBMCs. The authors built TCR beta libraries using iRepertoire HTBI primers and Arm-PCR of CDR3 regions. TCRdb called the multiplex PCR reads again in MiXCR, with one record for every CDR3 protein. The sample has approximately 360,000 distinct CDR3 sequences, approximately 23% seen once. Sequencing used peripheral blood mononuclear cells (PBMCs), obtained when the disease was refractory, from a patient treated with antithyroid drugs. Source of these receptors: a woman in her 40s with Graves disease.

This clonotype showed up just a few times. In DNA form, the CDR3 reads TGTGCCAGCAGCGACGGGGGCAGGGGGACCGGGGAGCTGTTTTTT. Its translation is CASSDGGRGTGELFF. The chain combines TRBV9 with TRBJ2-2, with D possibly matching TRBD1 (7 bases). The length of the CDR3 is 15 residues. Trimming shortened V by 3 bases and J by 5 bases, and 14 bases separated the two germline ends. Per germline, CDR1 SGDLS and CDR2 YYNGEE.

This clonotype has just a few counts. V is TRBV11-2 and J is TRBJ1-1, with TRBD1 as a possible D gene (5 bases). This CDR3 contains 14 residues. The ends were cut back, 3 bases at V and 5 bases at J, with 13 bases in the middle. Germline V lookup: CDR1 SGHAT, CDR2 FQNNGV. CDR3 in amino acids: CASSFLGAETEAFF. In DNA, the CDR3 is TGTGCCAGCAGCTTTTTAGGGGCTGAAACTGAAGCTTTCTTT.

The rearrangement uses TRBV12-3 or TRBV12-4 and TRBJ1-1; no clear D gene. The CDR3 extends over 12 amino acids. Between the trimmed V and J ends, which lost 8 bases and 4 bases, there was a span of 11 bases. CDR3 coding DNA: TGTGCCAGCGGTACATTGGCCACTGAAGCTTTCTTT. Its protein product is CASGTLATEAFF.